The rows below give T cell receptor beta chains drawn from one sample of a study of CD8 T cells in Susac syndrome. TCRdb recomputed calls from the immunoSEQ multiplex PCR reads with MiXCR, one row per CDR3 protein. The sample includes about 290,000 distinct CDR3 sequences, around 91% of them seen just once. Input material: CD8+ T cells from PBMCs. Every receptor here comes from a human donor with multiple sclerosis. Both conserved end residues are part of each CDR3. The order of the fields is D gene, clone size, J gene, V gene, CDR3 protein, CDR3 DNA. The D gene is left open where the match is weak. Where a row states a size, it is once, few, many or the class of an expanded clone; other rows omit it.

D: TRBD1
size: .
J: TRBJ2-7
V: TRBV7-9
CDR3: CASSSTTGTGSSYEQYF
DNA: TGTGCCAGCAGCTCCACCACCGGGACAGGTAGCTCCTACGAGCAGTACTTC

D: .
size: .
J: TRBJ1-2
V: TRBV27
CDR3: CASSLSGGANYGYTF
DNA: TGTGCCAGCAGTTTATCGGGGGGGGCGAACTATGGCTACACCTTC

D: TRBD1
size: .
J: TRBJ2-2
V: TRBV6-4
CDR3: CASSDSTGGGGELFF
DNA: TGTGCCAGCAGTGACTCGACAGGGGGCGGCGGGGAGCTGTTTTTT

D: .
size: .
J: TRBJ1-1
V: TRBV7-8
CDR3: CASSLYIAGAFF
DNA: TGTGCCAGCAGCCTTTATATTGCTGGAGCTTTCTTT

D: .
size: few
J: TRBJ1-2
V: TRBV30
CDR3: CAWSRDTTHMNPDGYTF
DNA: TGTGCCTGGAGCCGGGACACTACCCATATGAACCCGGATGGCTACACCTTC

D: TRBD1
size: .
J: TRBJ2-7
V: TRBV5-6
CDR3: CASSGETGAGYEQYF
DNA: TGTGCCAGCAGCGGCGAGACAGGGGCTGGCTACGAGCAGTACTTC

D: .
size: .
J: TRBJ2-1
V: TRBV5-1
CDR3: CASSFMGSHEQFF
DNA: TGCGCCAGCAGCTTCATGGGGAGCCATGAGCAGTTCTTC

D: .
size: few
J: TRBJ2-3
V: TRBV12-3/TRBV12-4
CDR3: CASMWPGTSNTQYF
DNA: TGTGCCAGCATGTGGCCTGGGACATCTAATACGCAGTATTTT

D: .
size: once
J: TRBJ1-1
V: TRBV7-9
CDR3: CASSSGVTGYTEAFF
DNA: TGTGCCAGCAGCTCGGGGGTTACCGGTTACACTGAAGCTTTCTTT

D: TRBD1
size: .
J: TRBJ2-1
V: TRBV27
CDR3: CASSTQGAYNEQFF
DNA: TGTGCCAGCAGCACACAGGGGGCTTACAATGAGCAGTTCTTC

D: .
size: once
J: TRBJ2-2
V: TRBV21-1
CDR3: CASSKDGGSNTGELFF
DNA: TGTGCCAGCAGCAAAGACGGGGGTTCAAACACCGGGGAGCTGTTTTTT

D: .
size: few
J: TRBJ1-5
V: TRBV2
CDR3: CASSDPPGRNQPQHF
DNA: TGTGCCAGCAGTGACCCCCCGGGGCGCAATCAGCCCCAGCATTTT

D: TRBD1
size: .
J: TRBJ2-3
V: TRBV30
CDR3: CASDRGGYDTQYF
DNA: TGTGCCAGCGACAGGGGTGGGTACGATACGCAGTATTTT

D: .
size: .
J: TRBJ2-1
V: TRBV6-2/TRBV6-3
CDR3: CASSYHLPDEQFF
DNA: TGTGCCAGCAGTTATCATCTGCCGGATGAGCAGTTCTTC

D: .
size: .
J: TRBJ2-5
V: TRBV23-1
CDR3: CASSQREWRETQYF
DNA: TGCGCCAGCAGTCAGCGGGAATGGCGAGAGACCCAGTACTTC

D: .
size: .
J: TRBJ2-3
V: TRBV24-1
CDR3: CAVEPIDQGRGGTDTQYF
DNA: TGTGCCGTAGAACCAATCGATCAGGGGCGAGGGGGGACAGATACGCAGTATTTT

D: .
size: .
J: TRBJ2-5
V: TRBV30
CDR3: CAWSDANQETQYF
DNA: TGTGCCTGGAGTGATGCTAACCAAGAGACCCAGTACTTC

D: TRBD1
size: .
J: TRBJ2-7
V: TRBV7-9
CDR3: CASIPDRVFNEQYF
DNA: TGTGCCAGCATCCCAGACAGGGTTTTCAACGAGCAGTACTTC

D: TRBD2
size: .
J: TRBJ2-3
V: TRBV20-1
CDR3: CSARATSGRTDTQYF
DNA: TGCAGTGCTAGAGCCACTAGCGGCCGCACAGATACGCAGTATTTT

D: TRBD2
size: .
J: TRBJ2-3
V: TRBV27
CDR3: CASSLPPGLAGGSDTQYF
DNA: TGTGCCAGCAGTTTACCCCCAGGACTAGCGGGGGGATCAGATACGCAGTATTTT

D: .
size: .
J: TRBJ2-4
V: TRBV6-1
CDR3: CASSPWVGGLAKNIQYF
DNA: TGTGCCAGCAGTCCGTGGGTGGGGGGACTAGCCAAAAACATTCAGTACTTC

D: .
size: .
J: TRBJ1-1
V: TRBV27
CDR3: CASSPAMNTEAFF
DNA: TGTGCCAGCAGTCCGGCGATGAACACTGAAGCTTTCTTT

D: .
size: .
J: TRBJ2-1
V: TRBV29-1
CDR3: CSVESSYNEQFF
DNA: TGCAGCGTTGAGAGCTCCTACAATGAGCAGTTCTTC

D: TRBD2
size: .
J: TRBJ2-7
V: TRBV4-3
CDR3: CASSQLTSDSYEQYF
DNA: TGCGCCAGCAGCCAACTCACTAGCGACTCCTACGAGCAGTACTTC

D: TRBD1
size: .
J: TRBJ1-2
V: TRBV13
CDR3: CASSATGNNYGYTF
DNA: TGTGCCAGCAGCGCGACAGGGAATAACTATGGCTACACCTTC

D: TRBD1
size: .
J: TRBJ1-1
V: TRBV10-3
CDR3: CAITDRGGPTAFF
DNA: TGTGCCATTACGGACAGGGGAGGTCCCACAGCTTTCTTT

D: .
size: .
J: TRBJ2-7
V: TRBV4-2
CDR3: CASSQGGRPNTYEQYF
DNA: TGTGCCAGCAGCCAGGGGGGCCGCCCGAATACCTACGAGCAGTACTTC

D: TRBD2
size: .
J: TRBJ2-1
V: TRBV29-1
CDR3: CSVSGLAGITYNEQFF
DNA: TGCAGCGTGTCGGGACTAGCGGGGATTACCTACAATGAGCAGTTCTTC

D: TRBD2
size: .
J: TRBJ2-1
V: TRBV7-9
CDR3: CASSPVLTSGDNEQFF
DNA: TGTGCCAGCAGCCCTGTTCTGACTAGCGGTGACAATGAGCAGTTCTTC

D: .
size: few
J: TRBJ1-1
V: TRBV7-9
CDR3: CASSPGTDTMNTEAFF
DNA: TGTGCCAGCAGCCCCGGTACAGACACTATGAACACTGAAGCTTTCTTT

D: .
size: .
J: TRBJ2-1
V: TRBV19
CDR3: CASSIVAGRSFDEQFF
DNA: TGTGCCAGTAGTATAGTCGCGGGGCGATCATTTGATGAGCAGTTCTTC

D: .
size: .
J: TRBJ2-7
V: TRBV11-3
CDR3: CASSLERGTAPRNEQYF
DNA: TGTGCCAGCAGCTTAGAGAGAGGGACGGCACCTCGGAATGAGCAGTACTTC

D: .
size: .
J: TRBJ1-1
V: TRBV7-2
CDR3: CASSYLGPNTEAFF
DNA: TGTGCCAGCAGCTACCTAGGGCCGAACACTGAAGCTTTCTTT

D: .
size: .
J: TRBJ1-1
V: TRBV28
CDR3: CASTEGLGNTEAFF
DNA: TGTGCCAGCACTGAGGGGTTGGGAAACACTGAAGCTTTCTTT

D: .
size: .
J: TRBJ2-3
V: TRBV9
CDR3: CASSTSPTDSTDTQYF
DNA: TGTGCCAGCAGCACAAGCCCGACGGATAGCACAGATACGCAGTATTTT

D: .
size: .
J: TRBJ2-1
V: TRBV12-3/TRBV12-4
CDR3: CASSPFGGLHEQFF
DNA: TGTGCCAGCAGTCCCTTTGGGGGTCTTCATGAGCAGTTCTTC

D: TRBD1
size: .
J: TRBJ1-1
V: TRBV5-4
CDR3: CASSRGTGVNTEAFF
DNA: TGTGCCAGCAGCAGGGGGACAGGGGTGAACACTGAAGCTTTCTTT

D: TRBD1
size: .
J: TRBJ2-7
V: TRBV2
CDR3: CASLRTGNEQYF
DNA: TGTGCCAGCCTTAGGACAGGGAACGAGCAGTACTTC

D: .
size: .
J: TRBJ2-5
V: TRBV4-3
CDR3: CASSQGRAWPETQYF
DNA: TGCGCCAGCAGCCAAGGCAGGGCCTGGCCCGAGACCCAGTACTTC

D: TRBD1
size: .
J: TRBJ2-3
V: TRBV11-2
CDR3: CASSLRDRVTGMSTDTQYF
DNA: TGTGCCAGCAGCTTGAGGGACAGGGTGACGGGAATGAGCACAGATACGCAGTATTTT

D: .
size: .
J: TRBJ2-1
V: TRBV30
CDR3: CAWSVTAYNEQFF
DNA: TGTGCCTGGAGTGTAACAGCTTACAATGAGCAGTTCTTC

D: .
size: .
J: TRBJ2-5
V: TRBV15
CDR3: CATSIPPPEGTQETQYF
DNA: TGTGCCACCAGCATCCCACCACCGGAGGGTACCCAAGAGACCCAGTACTTC

D: TRBD2
size: .
J: TRBJ2-7
V: TRBV4-2
CDR3: CASSPLTSGTYEQYF
DNA: TGTGCCAGCAGCCCCTTGACTAGCGGGACATACGAGCAGTACTTC

D: TRBD1
size: once
J: TRBJ2-7
V: TRBV25-1
CDR3: CASSEKTGAYEQYF
DNA: TGTGCCAGCAGTGAGAAAACAGGGGCCTACGAGCAGTACTTC

D: .
size: .
J: TRBJ1-3
V: TRBV20-1
CDR3: CSASYPSGNTIYF
DNA: TGCAGTGCTTCCTACCCCTCTGGAAACACCATATATTTT

D: TRBD2
size: .
J: TRBJ2-1
V: TRBV6-5
CDR3: CASRRLAGPYNEQFF
DNA: TGTGCCAGCAGGCGACTAGCGGGACCCTACAATGAGCAGTTCTTC

D: TRBD1
size: once
J: TRBJ1-2
V: TRBV20-1
CDR3: CSARDYRGGYTF
DNA: TGCAGTGCTAGAGATTACAGGGGTGGCTACACCTTC

D: TRBD1
size: .
J: TRBJ1-5
V: TRBV19
CDR3: CASSSGQGVSQPQHF
DNA: TGTGCCAGTAGTAGCGGACAGGGGGTGAGTCAGCCCCAGCATTTT

D: .
size: .
J: TRBJ2-7
V: TRBV7-9
CDR3: CASSLGFSSHEQYF
DNA: TGTGCCAGCAGCTTAGGGTTCTCCAGCCACGAGCAGTACTTC

D: .
size: .
J: TRBJ2-7
V: TRBV4-3
CDR3: CASSQDGGSYEQYF
DNA: TGTGCCAGCAGCCAAGACGGGGGCTCCTACGAGCAGTACTTC

D: .
size: .
J: TRBJ2-3
V: TRBV13
CDR3: CASSDGLMTDTQYF
DNA: TGTGCCAGCAGCGACGGACTGATGACAGATACGCAGTATTTT

D: .
size: .
J: TRBJ2-3
V: TRBV19
CDR3: CASSIWGADTQYF
DNA: TGTGCCAGTAGTATTTGGGGTGCAGATACGCAGTATTTT

D: TRBD2
size: .
J: TRBJ2-3
V: TRBV7-3
CDR3: CASSPKLAGRPDTQYF
DNA: TGTGCCAGCAGCCCTAAACTAGCGGGGAGACCAGATACGCAGTATTTT

D: .
size: .
J: TRBJ2-7
V: TRBV2
CDR3: CASSEIPMDDGEQYF
DNA: TGTGCCAGCAGTGAAATCCCAATGGACGACGGCGAGCAGTACTTC